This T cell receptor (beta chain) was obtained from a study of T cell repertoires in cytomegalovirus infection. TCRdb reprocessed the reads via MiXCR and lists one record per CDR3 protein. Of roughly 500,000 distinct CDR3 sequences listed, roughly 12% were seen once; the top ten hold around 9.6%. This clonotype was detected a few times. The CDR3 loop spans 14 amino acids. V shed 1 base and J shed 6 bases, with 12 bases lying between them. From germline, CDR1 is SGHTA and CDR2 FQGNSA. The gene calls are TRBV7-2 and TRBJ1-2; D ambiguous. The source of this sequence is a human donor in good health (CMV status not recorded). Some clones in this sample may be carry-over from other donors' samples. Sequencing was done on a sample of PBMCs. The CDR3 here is CASSLVWQKNGYTF. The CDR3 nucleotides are TGTGCCAGCAGCTTAGTGTGGCAGAAAAATGGCTACACCTTC.